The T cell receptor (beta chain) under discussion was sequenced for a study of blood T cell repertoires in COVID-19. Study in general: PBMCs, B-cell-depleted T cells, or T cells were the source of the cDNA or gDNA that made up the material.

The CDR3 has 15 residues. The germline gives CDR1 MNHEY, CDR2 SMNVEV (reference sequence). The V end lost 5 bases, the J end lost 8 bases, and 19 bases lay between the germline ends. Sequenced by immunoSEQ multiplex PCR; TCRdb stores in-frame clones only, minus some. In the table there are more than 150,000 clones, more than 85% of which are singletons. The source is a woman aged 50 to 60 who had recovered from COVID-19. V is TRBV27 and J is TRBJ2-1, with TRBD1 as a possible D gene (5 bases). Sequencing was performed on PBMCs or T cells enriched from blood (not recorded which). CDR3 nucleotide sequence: TGTGCCAGCAGTCCTAGGGGCTGGGGTCTGGATGAGCAGTTCTTC. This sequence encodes CASSPRGWGLDEQFF.